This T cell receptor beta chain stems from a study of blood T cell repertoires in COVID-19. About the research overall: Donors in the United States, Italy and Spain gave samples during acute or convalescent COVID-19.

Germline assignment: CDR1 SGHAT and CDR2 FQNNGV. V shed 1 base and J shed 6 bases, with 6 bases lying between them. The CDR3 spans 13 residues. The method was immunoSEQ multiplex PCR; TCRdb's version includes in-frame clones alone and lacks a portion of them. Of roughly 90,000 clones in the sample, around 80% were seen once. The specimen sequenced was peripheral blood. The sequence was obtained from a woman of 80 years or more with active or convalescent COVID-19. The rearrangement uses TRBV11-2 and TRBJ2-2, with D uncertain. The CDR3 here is CASSLGPAGELFF. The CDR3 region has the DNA TGTGCCAGCAGCTTAGGTCCGGCCGGGGAGCTGTTTTTT.